This TCR beta chain is from a study of blood T cells in healthy people across ages. Study-wide context: Capturing about one barcoded beta molecule per two T cells was achieved by template switching. Study results and limitations: Older age coincided with a roughly linear decline in TCR beta diversity per million T cells.

To note about this clonotype: Its matching antigen is unknown.

A sample-barcoded 5' primer and a J-beta primer mix were used in a second PCR of about 7 to 12 cycles. MiXCR, applied by TCRdb to the 5' RACE reads, yields one record per CDR3 protein. The table records about a million distinct CDR3 sequences, 35% to 40% of them present only once. Germline CDR1 and CDR2: DFQATT and SNEGSKA (reference sequence). There are 13 residues in the CDR3. Trimming pared 3 bases from V and 8 bases from J, leaving 13 bases between. Ten milliliters of peripheral blood were drawn from each donor. This sequence originates from a young man in good health. The chain links TRBV20-1 to TRBJ1-4; D ambiguous. The sample consisted of blood. The CDR3 DNA reads TGCAGTGCTAGTTTAAACGGAGAAGAAAAACTGTTTTTT. Its translation is CSASLNGEEKLFF.